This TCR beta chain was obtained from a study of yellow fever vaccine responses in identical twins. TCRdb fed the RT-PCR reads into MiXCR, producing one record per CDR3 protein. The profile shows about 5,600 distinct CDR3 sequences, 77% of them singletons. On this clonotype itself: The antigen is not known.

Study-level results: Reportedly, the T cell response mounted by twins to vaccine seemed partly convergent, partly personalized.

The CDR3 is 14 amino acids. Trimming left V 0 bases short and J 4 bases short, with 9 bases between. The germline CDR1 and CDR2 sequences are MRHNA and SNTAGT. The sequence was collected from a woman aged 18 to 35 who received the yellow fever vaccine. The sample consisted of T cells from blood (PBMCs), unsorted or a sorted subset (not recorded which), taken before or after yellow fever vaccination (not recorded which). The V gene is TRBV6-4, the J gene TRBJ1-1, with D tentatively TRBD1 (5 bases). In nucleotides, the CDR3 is TGTGCCAGCAGTGACTCGGGGGAGGGCACTGAAGCTTTCTTT. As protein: CASSDSGEGTEAFF.